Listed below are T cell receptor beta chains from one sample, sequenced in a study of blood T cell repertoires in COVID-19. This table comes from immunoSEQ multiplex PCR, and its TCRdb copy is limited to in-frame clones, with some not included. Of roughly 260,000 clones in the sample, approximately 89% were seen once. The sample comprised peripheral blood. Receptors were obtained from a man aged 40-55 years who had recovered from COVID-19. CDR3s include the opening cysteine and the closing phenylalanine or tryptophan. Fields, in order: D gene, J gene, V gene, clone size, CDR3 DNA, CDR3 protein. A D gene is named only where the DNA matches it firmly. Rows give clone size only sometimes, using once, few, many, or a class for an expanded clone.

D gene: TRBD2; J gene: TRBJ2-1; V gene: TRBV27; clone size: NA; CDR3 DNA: TGTGCCAGTACTAGCGGGGGGGCGTTCAATGAGCAGTTCTTC; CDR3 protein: CASTSGGAFNEQFF
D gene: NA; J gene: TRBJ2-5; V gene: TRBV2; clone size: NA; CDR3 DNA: TGTGCCAGCAGTTTGGGCCGGGAGACCCAGTACTTC; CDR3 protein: CASSLGRETQYF
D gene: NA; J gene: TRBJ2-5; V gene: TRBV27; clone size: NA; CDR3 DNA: TGTGCCAGCAGTTTGGCGAGGTTCCAAGAGACCCAGTACTTC; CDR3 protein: CASSLARFQETQYF
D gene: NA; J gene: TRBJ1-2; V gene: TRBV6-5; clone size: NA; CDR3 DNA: TGTGCCAGCAGTTACCTGACAGGTCTGGGCTATGGCTACACCTTC; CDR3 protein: CASSYLTGLGYGYTF
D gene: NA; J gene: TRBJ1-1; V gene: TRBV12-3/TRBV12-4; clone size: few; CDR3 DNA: TGTGCCAGCAGTCGCGGTGGGAACACTGAAGCTTTCTTT; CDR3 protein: CASSRGGNTEAFF
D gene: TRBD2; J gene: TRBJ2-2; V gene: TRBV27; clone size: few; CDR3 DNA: TGTGCCACCAGCCCCATTAGCGGGCGGATCGGGGAGCTGTTTTTT; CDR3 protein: CATSPISGRIGELFF
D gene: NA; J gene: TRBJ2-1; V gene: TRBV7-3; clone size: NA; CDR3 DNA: TGTGCCAGCAGCTTAAACCGGGACTTCCCATACAATGAGCAGTTCTTC; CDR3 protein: CASSLNRDFPYNEQFF
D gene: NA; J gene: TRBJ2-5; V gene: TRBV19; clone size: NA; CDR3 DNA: TGTGCCAGTAGCGGGTTTGGCAGGGCTTTTAAGAGTAGGGAGACCCAGTACTTC; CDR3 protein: CASSGFGRAFKSRETQYF
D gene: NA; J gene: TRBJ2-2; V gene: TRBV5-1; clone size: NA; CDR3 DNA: TGCGCCAGCAGCTTGCTTTACGCCCGAGGGACCGGGGAGCTGTTTTTT; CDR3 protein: CASSLLYARGTGELFF
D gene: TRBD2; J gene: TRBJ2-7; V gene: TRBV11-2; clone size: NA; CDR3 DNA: TGTGCCAGCAGCAACAGACGTGGGGTTAGCGGGCAAATCTCCTACGAGCAGTACTTC; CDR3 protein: CASSNRRGVSGQISYEQYF
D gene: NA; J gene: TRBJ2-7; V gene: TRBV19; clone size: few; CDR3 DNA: TGTGCCAGTAGTAGTTACGGGAACGGCTACGAGCAGTACTTC; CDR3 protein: CASSSYGNGYEQYF
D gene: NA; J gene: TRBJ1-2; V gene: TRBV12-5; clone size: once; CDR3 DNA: TGTGCTAGTGGGCCCACAGCTACTAACTATGGCTACACCTTC; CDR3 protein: CASGPTATNYGYTF
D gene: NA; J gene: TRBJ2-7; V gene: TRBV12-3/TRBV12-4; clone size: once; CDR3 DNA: TGTGCCAGCAGTTTTCAGCGATCCTACGAGCAGTACTTC; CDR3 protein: CASSFQRSYEQYF
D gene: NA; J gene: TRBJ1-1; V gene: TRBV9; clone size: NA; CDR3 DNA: TGTGCCAGCAGCGCGGGGGTACAGGCTGGGGCTTTCTTT; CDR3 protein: CASSAGVQAGAFF
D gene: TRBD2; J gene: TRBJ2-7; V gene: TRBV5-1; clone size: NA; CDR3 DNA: TGCGCCAGCAGCCTGGGACTAGCGAGTTTGGTCCCCTACGAGCAGTACTTC; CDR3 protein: CASSLGLASLVPYEQYF
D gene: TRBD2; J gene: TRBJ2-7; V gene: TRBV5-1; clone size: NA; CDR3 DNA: TGCGCCAGCAGCTTAGCGGGAGGAAGCTCCTACGAGCAGTACTTC; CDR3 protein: CASSLAGGSSYEQYF
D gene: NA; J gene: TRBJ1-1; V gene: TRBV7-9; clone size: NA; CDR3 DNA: TGTGCCAGCAGCCCCGTAGCGGGGAGCACTGAAGCTTTCTTT; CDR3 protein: CASSPVAGSTEAFF
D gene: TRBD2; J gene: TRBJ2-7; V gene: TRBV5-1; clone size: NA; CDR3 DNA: TGCGCCAGCAGCTTTGGTAGCGGGGGGTTATACGAGCAGTACTTC; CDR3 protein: CASSFGSGGLYEQYF
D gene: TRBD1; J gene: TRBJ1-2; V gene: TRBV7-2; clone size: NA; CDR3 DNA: TGTGCCAGCAGCGGACGGGACAGCCTTAACTATGGCTACACCTTC; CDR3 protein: CASSGRDSLNYGYTF
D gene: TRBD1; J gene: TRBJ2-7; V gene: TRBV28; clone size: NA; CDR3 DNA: TGTGCCAGCAGGCCTCCCGGGACAGGCTACGAGCAGTACTTC; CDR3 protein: CASRPPGTGYEQYF
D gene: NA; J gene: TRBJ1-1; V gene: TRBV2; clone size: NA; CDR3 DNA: TGTGCCAGCAGTGAGAGTCTGCATCCGGACACTGAAGCTTTCTTT; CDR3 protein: CASSESLHPDTEAFF
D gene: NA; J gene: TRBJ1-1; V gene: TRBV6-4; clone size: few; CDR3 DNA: TGTGCCAGCAGCCCCTCAGGGATGAACACTGAAGCTTTCTTT; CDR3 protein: CASSPSGMNTEAFF
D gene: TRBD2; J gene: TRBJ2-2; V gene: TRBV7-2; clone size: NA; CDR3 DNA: TGTGCCAGCAGTCTACCTAGCGGGATTAACACCGGGGAGCTGTTTTTT; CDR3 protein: CASSLPSGINTGELFF
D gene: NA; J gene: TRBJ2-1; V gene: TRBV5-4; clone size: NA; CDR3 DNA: TGTGCCAGCAGCTTGGGACTGCATTACAATGAGCAGTTCTTC; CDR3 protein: CASSLGLHYNEQFF
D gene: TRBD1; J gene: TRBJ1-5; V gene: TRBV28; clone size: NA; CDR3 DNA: TGTGCCAGCAGTTTTGACCAGGGGGCTGGCCAGCCCCAGCATTTT; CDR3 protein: CASSFDQGAGQPQHF
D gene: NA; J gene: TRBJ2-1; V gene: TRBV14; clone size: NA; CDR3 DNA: TGTGCCAGCAGCCATCTTAGAGGAAGCTCCTACAATGAGCAGTTCTTC; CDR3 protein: CASSHLRGSSYNEQFF
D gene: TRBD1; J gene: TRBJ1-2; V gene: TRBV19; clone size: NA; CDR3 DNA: TGTGCCAGTGGTCGGACAGGGTCCTTCTATGGCTACACCTTC; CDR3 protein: CASGRTGSFYGYTF
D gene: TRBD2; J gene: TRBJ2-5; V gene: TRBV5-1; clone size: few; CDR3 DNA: TGCGCCAGCACCCTAGCGGGGGGCCGAACGTACCAAGAGACCCAGTACTTC; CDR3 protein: CASTLAGGRTYQETQYF
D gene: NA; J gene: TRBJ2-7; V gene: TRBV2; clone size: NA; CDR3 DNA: TGTGCCAGCAGCCAGGGTAGTCACGAGCAGTACTTC; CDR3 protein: CASSQGSHEQYF
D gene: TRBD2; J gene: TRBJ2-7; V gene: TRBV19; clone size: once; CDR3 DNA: TGTGCCAGTAGCGAACTAGCGAGCAACGAGCAGTACTTC; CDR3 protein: CASSELASNEQYF
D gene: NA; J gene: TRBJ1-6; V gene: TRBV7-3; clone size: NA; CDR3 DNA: TGTGCCAGCAGCCAAGGGCGCCAGGGATCAAGTTCACCCCTCCACTTT; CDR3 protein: CASSQGRQGSSSPLHF
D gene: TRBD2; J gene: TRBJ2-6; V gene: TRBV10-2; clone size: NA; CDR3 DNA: TGCGCCAGCAGCAGGACTAGCGGGGCTGGGGCCAACGTCCTGACTTTC; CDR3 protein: CASSRTSGAGANVLTF
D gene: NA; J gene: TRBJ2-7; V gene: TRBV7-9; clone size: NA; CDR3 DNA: TGTGCCAGTTCGACAGGTTTCCTCTACGAGCAGTACTTC; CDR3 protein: CASSTGFLYEQYF
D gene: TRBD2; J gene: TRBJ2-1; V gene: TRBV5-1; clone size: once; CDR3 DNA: TGCGCCAGCAGTCCTAGGACTAGCTTCAGCAATGAGCAGTTCTTC; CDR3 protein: CASSPRTSFSNEQFF
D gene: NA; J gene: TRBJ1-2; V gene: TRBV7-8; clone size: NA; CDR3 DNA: TGTGCCAGCAGCTTAGGAGGGTCCTATGGCTACACCTTC; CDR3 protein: CASSLGGSYGYTF
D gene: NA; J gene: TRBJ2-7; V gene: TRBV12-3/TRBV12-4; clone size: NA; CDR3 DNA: TGTGCCAGCAGTTTATTTCGAAGGGGTGGGCAGTACTTC; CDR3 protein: CASSLFRRGGQYF
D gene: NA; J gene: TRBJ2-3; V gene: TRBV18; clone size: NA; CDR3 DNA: TGTGCCAGCTCACCTCTTCGACCGGCGGGAAATCCCGGGGATACGCAGTATTTT; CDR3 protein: CASSPLRPAGNPGDTQYF
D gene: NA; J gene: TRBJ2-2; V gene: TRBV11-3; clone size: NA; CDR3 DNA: TGTGCCAGCAGCTTAGGCCCGAGGGGGGAGCTGTTTTTT; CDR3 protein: CASSLGPRGELFF
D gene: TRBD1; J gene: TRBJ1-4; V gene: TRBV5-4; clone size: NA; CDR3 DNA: TGTGCCAGCAGCGTCGAGCGAGGGGGCGCAGGGGAAAAACTGTTTTTT; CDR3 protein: CASSVERGGAGEKLFF
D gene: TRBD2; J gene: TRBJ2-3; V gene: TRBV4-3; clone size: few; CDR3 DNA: TGCGCCAGCAGCAAAGAACCCCTAGCGGGGGGGCTACGAGATACGCAGTATTTT; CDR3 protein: CASSKEPLAGGLRDTQYF
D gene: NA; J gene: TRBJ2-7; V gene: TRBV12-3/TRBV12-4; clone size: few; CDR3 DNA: TGTGCCAGCAGCCCGGATGGGCGCGAGCAGTACTTC; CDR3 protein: CASSPDGREQYF
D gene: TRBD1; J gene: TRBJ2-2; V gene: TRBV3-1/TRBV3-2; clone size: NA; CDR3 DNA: TGTGCCAGCAGCCAAGCGACAGGGGTTGGCGGGGAGCTGTTTTTT; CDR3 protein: CASSQATGVGGELFF
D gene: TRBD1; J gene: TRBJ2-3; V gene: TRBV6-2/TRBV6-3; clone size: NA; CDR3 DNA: TGTGCCAGCAGTTCCCTTCAGGGGGTCACAGATACGCAGTATTTT; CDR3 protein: CASSSLQGVTDTQYF
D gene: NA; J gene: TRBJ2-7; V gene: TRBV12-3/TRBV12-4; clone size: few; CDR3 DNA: TGTGCCAGCAGTCTAAGACTAGCCTACGAGCAGTACTTC; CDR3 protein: CASSLRLAYEQYF
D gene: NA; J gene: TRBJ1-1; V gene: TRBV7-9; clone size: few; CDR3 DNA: TGTGCCAGCAGTCGACAGACTGAAGCTTTCTTT; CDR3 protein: CASSRQTEAFF
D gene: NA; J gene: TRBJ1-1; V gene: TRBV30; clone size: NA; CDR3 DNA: TGTGCCTGGAGTGTACGGGACACTGAAGCTTTCTTT; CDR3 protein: CAWSVRDTEAFF
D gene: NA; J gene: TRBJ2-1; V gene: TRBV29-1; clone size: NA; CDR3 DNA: TGCAGCGTTGAAGGCGGACAGAAGTACTCCTACAATGAGCAGTTCTTC; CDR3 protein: CSVEGGQKYSYNEQFF
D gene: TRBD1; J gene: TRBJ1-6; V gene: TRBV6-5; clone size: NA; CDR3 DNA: TGTGCCAGCAGTTCCGGGGACAGTTTGCCCCTCCACTTT; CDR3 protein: CASSSGDSLPLHF
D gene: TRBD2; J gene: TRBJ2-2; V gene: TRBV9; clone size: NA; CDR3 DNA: TGTGCCAGTAACTTAGCGGGGAGGACCGGGGAGCTGTTTTTT; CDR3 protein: CASNLAGRTGELFF
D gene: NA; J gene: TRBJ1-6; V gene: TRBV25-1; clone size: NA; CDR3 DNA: TGTGCCAGCAGCCCCGGGGGATTCCTCCACTTT; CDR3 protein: CASSPGGFLHF
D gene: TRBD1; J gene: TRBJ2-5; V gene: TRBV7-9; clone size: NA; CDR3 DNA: TGTGCCAGCAGCTTAGCTCCGGGACAGCCCCAAGAGACCCAGTACTTC; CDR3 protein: CASSLAPGQPQETQYF
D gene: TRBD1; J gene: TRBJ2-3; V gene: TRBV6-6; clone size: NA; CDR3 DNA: TGTGCCAGCAGTCTAACCCGCCGCCAGGGGGCTTACACAGATACGCAGTATTTT; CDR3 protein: CASSLTRRQGAYTDTQYF
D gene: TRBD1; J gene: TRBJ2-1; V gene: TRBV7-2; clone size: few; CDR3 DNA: TGTGCCAGCAGCTTCGTGACAGGGGGCTCCTACAATGAGCAGTTCTTC; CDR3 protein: CASSFVTGGSYNEQFF
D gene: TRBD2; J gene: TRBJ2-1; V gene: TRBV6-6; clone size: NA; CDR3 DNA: TGTGCCAGCAGGCCTCCGGGACTAGCGTCAAATGAGCAGTTCTTC; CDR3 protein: CASRPPGLASNEQFF